Described below is a single T cell receptor (beta chain) sequence and its context. No antigen is known for it. The length of the CDR3 is 14 residues. The germline V gene encodes CDR1 ENHRY and CDR2 SYGVKD. J was trimmed by 5 bases and V by 6 bases; bases with no gene match: 4. Use of 60 Vbeta and 13 Jbeta primers characterized the PCR. TCRdb's copy holds only in-frame clones and misses some; the assay was immunoSEQ multiplex PCR. The sample holds roughly 150,000 clones, less than 85% seen once. This specimen belongs to a study of cytomegalovirus exposure and HLA in healthy donors. Study-wide results and caveats: Among CMV-associated TCR beta chains, most appeared HLA-restricted in a later analysis.

Sequenced sample: PBMCs. The source is a woman in her fifties or sixties in good health and CMV-seropositive. The rearrangement joins TRBV10-3 to TRBJ2-1; 10 bases fit TRBD2. CDR3 DNA: TGTGCCATCAGGTCAAGCGGGGGGGACAATGAGCAGTTCTTC. Translated: CAIRSSGGDNEQFF.